Detailed here is one T cell receptor (beta chain). This sample was included in a study of control samples from healthy donors and cancer patients. Some clones are missing from TCRdb's copy, which holds only in-frame ones; the method was immunoSEQ multiplex PCR. The sample has tens of thousands of clones; roughly 90% are singletons. Losses at the gene ends were 0 bases for V and 7 bases for J; bases not matched to a gene: 8. CDR1 and CDR2 from the germline V gene are GTSNPN and SVGIG (reference sequence). This CDR3 has 16 residues. The sequence was obtained from a man aged 50 or older in good health. The chain recombines TRBV30 with TRBJ1-6; TRBD1 matches at 8 bases. The material sequenced was blood. The CDR3 sequence is CAWSVSGQGRNSPLHF. CDR3 nucleotide sequence: TGTGCCTGGAGTGTAAGTGGACAGGGAAGGAATTCACCCCTCCACTTT.